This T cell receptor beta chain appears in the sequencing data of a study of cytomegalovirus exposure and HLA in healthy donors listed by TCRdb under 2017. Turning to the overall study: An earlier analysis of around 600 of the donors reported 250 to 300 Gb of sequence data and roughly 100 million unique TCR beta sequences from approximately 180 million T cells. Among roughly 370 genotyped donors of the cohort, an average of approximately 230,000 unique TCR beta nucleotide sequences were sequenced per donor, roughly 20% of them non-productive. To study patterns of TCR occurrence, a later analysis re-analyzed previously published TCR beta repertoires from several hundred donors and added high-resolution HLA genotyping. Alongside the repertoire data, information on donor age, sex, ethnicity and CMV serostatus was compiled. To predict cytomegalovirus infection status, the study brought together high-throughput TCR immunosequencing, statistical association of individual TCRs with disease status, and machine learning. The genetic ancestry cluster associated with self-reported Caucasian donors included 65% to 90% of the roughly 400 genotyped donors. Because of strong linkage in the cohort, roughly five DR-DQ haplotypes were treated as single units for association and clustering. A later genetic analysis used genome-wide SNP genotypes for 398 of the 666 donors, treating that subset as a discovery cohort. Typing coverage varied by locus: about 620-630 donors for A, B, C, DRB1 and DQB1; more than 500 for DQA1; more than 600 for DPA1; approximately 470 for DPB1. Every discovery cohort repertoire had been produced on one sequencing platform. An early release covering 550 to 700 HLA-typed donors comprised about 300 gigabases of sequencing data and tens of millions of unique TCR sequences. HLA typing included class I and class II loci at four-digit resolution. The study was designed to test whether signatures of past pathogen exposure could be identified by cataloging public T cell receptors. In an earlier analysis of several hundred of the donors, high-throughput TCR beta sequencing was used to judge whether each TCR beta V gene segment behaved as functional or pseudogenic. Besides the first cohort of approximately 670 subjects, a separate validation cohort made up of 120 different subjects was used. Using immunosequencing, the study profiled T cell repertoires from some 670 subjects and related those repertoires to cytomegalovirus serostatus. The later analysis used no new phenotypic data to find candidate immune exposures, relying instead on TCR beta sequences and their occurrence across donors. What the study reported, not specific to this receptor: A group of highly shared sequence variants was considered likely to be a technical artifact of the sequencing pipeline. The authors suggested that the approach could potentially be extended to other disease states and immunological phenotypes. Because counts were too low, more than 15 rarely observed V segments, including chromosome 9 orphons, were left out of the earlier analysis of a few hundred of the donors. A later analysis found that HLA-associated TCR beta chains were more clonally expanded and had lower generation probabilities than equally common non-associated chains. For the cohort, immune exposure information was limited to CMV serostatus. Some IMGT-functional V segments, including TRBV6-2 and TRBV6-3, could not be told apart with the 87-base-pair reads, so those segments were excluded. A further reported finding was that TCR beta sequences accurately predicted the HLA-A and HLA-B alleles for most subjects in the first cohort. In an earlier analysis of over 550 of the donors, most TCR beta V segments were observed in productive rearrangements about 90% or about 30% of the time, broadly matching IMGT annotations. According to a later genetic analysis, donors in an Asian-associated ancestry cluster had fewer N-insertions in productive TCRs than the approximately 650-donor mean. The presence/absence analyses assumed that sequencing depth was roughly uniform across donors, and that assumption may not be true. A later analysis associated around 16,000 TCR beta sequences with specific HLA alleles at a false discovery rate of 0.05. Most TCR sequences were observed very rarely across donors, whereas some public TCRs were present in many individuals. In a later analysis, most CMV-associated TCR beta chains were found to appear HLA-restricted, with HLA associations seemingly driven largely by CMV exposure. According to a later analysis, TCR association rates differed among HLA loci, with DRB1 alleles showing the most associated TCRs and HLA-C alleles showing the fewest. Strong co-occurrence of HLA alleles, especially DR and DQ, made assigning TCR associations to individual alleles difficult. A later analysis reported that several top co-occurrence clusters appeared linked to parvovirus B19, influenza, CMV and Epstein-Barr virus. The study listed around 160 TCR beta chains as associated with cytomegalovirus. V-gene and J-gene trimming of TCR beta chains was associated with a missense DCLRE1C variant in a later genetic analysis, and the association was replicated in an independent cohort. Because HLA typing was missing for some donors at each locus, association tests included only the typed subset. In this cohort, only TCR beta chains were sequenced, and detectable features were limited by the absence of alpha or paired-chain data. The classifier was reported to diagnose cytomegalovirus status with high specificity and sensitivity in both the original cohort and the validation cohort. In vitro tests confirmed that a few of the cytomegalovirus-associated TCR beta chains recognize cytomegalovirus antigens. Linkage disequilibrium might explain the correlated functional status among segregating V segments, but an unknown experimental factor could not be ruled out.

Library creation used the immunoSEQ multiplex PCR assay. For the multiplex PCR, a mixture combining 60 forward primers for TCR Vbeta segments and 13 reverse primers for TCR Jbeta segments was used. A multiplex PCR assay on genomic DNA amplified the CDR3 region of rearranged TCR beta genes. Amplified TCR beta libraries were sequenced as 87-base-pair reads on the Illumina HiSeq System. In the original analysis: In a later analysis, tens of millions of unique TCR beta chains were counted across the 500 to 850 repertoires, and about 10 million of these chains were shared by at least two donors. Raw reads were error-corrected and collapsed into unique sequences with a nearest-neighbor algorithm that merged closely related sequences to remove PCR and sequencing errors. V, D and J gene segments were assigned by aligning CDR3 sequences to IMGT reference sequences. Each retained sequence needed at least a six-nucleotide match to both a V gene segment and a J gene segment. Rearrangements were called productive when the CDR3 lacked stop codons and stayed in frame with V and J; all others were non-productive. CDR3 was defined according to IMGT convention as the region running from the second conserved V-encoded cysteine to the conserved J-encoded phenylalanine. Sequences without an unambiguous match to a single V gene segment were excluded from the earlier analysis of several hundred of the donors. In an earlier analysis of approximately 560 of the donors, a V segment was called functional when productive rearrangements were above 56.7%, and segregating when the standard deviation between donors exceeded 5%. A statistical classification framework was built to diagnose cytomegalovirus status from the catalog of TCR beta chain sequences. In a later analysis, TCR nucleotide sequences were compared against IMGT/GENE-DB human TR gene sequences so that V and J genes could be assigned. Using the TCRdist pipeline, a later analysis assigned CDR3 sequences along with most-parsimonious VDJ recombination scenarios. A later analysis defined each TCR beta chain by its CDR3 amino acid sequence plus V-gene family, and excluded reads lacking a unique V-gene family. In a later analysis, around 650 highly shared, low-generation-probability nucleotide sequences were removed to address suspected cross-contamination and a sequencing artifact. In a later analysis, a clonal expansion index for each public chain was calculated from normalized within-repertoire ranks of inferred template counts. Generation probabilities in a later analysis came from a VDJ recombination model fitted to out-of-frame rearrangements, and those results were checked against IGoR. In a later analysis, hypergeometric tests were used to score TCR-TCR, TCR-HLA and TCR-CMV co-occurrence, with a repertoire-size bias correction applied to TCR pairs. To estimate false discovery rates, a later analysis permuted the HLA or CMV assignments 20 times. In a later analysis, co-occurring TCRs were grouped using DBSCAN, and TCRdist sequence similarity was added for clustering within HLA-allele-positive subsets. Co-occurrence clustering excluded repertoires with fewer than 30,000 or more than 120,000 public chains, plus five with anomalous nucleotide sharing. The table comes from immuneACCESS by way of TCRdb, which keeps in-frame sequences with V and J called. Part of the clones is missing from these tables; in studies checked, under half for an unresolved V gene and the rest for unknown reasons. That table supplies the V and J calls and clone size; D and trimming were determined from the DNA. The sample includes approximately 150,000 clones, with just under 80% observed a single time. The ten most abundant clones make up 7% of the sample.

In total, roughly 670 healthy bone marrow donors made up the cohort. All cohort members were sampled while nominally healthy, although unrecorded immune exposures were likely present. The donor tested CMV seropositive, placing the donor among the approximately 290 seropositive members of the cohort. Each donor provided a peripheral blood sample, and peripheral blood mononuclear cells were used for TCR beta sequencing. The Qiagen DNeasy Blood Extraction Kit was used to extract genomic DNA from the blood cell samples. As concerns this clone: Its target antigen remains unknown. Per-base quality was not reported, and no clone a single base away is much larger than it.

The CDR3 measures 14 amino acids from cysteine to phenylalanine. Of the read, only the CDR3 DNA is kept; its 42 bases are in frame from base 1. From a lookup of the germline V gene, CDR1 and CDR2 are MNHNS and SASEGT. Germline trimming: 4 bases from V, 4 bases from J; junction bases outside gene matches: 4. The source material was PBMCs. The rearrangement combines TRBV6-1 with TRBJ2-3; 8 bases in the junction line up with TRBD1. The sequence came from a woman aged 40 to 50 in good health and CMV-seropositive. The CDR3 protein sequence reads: CASSATGVADTQYF. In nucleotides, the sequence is TGTGCCAGCAGTGCGACAGGGGTGGCAGATACGCAGTATTTT.